A selection of T cell receptor beta chains follows, all from one sample in a study of metastatic and nonmetastatic thyroid tumors. TCRdb re-analyzed the PCR reads using MiXCR. The sample has roughly 72,000 clones, roughly 18% seen once. Sequenced material: blood. Receptors were obtained from a female donor with papillary thyroid cancer or a benign thyroid nodule (not recorded which). Some clones in this sample may be carry-over from other donors' samples. Each CDR3 is given with its conserved first and last residue. The D gene is left open where the match is weak. Expanded clones are given a class, and other clones once, few, many or no size at all.

j_call | v_call | d_call | clone_size | cdr3_nt | cdr3_aa
TRBJ2-1 | TRBV6-1 | NA | NA | TGTGCCAGTGGACGGGGGAGACTATACAATGAGCAGTTCTTC | CASGRGRLYNEQFF
TRBJ2-2 | TRBV18 | NA | NA | TGTGCCAGCTCACAACAGCTGGGAGCAGGTGGCACCGGGGAGCTGTTTTTC | CASSQQLGAGGTGELFF
TRBJ2-1 | TRBV5-1 | NA | many | TGCGCCAGCAGCTTCGTCCCAGGTCCTTACAATGAGCAGTTCTTC | CASSFVPGPYNEQFF
TRBJ1-2 | TRBV2 | NA | many | TGTGCCAGCAACTCTAGAGGGCCGGCGAACTATGGCTACACCTTC | CASNSRGPANYGYTF
TRBJ1-2 | TRBV5-4 | NA | many | TGTGCCAGCAGCTTGGATGGGACATCTGGCTACACCTTC | CASSLDGTSGYTF
TRBJ2-7 | TRBV28 | NA | many | TGTGCCAGCAGTTTGAGCTGGGGTGGGGTCTACGAGCAGTACTTC | CASSLSWGGVYEQYF
TRBJ2-7 | TRBV29-1 | NA | few | TGCAGCGTTGAAGGAGGCGGGTTTTCAACGAGTGAGCAGCACTTC | CSVEGGGFSTSEQHF
TRBJ2-6 | TRBV6-4 | TRBD2 | many | TGTGCCAGCAGTGAAAGCGGGAGCTCTGGGGCCAACGTCCTGACTTTC | CASSESGSSGANVLTF
TRBJ1-6 | TRBV3-1 | NA | many | TGTGCCAGCAGCCAAGAGGACAGCCATAATTCACCCCTCCACTTT | CASSQEDSHNSPLHF
TRBJ1-5 | TRBV20-1 | NA | NA | TGCAGTGCTAGGCGCGGAGACAATCAGCCCCAGCATTTT | CSARRGDNQPQHF
TRBJ2-6 | TRBV7-2 | NA | many | TGTGCCAGCAGCTTACGCGGGGTTGCTGGGGCCAACGTCCTGACTTTC | CASSLRGVAGANVLTF
TRBJ2-3 | TRBV7-9 | NA | many | TGTGCCAGCAGCTTAGAGGAGAGGGCTACGCAGTATTTT | CASSLEERATQYF
TRBJ2-3 | TRBV7-3 | NA | many | TGTGCCAGCAGCTTAATTGGGACAGATACGCAGTATTTT | CASSLIGTDTQYF
TRBJ2-3 | TRBV18 | TRBD2 | many | TGTGCCAGCTCAGCGACTAGCGGGAGCACAGATACGCAGTATTTT | CASSATSGSTDTQYF
TRBJ2-7 | TRBV25-1 | TRBD2 | many | TGTGCCAGCAGTGAAGGAAGAACTAGCGGGAGGAGCTCCTACGAGCAGTACTTC | CASSEGRTSGRSSYEQYF
TRBJ2-7 | TRBV7-3 | TRBD2 | NA | TGTGCCAGCAGCTTATTCGGAGGACTAGCGGCTTACGAGCAGTACTTC | CASSLFGGLAAYEQYF
TRBJ1-2 | TRBV3-1 | NA | NA | TGTGCCAGCAGCCTCAAGCGTGGAGGGGGTCATGGCTACACCTTC | CASSLKRGGGHGYTF
TRBJ1-5 | TRBV19 | NA | many | TGTGCCAGTAGTATAGGGGGGAGCAATCAGCCCCAGCATTTT | CASSIGGSNQPQHF
TRBJ1-3 | TRBV5-1 | NA | NA | TGCGCCAGCAGTTTGTCCCCAGGGACCTCTGGAAACACCATATATTTT | CASSLSPGTSGNTIYF
TRBJ2-7 | TRBV6-2/TRBV6-3 | NA | few | TGTGCCAGCAGTCCTCACTCGGACAATACCTACGAGCAGTACTTC | CASSPHSDNTYEQYF
TRBJ2-2 | TRBV20-1 | NA | many | TGCAGTGCTAGAGAGGACGTAACCGGGGAGCTGTTTTTT | CSAREDVTGELFF
TRBJ1-1 | TRBV28 | NA | few | TGTGCCAGCAGAATACAGGGTCCGAACACTGAAGCTTTCTTT | CASRIQGPNTEAFF
TRBJ1-6 | TRBV6-1 | TRBD1 | NA | TGTGCCAGCAGCCTAACAGGGGGGAATTCACCCCTCCACTTT | CASSLTGGNSPLHF
TRBJ1-3 | TRBV5-1 | NA | NA | TGCGCCAGCAGCGACTACATAGGCTCTGGAAACACCATATATTTT | CASSDYIGSGNTIYF
TRBJ2-7 | TRBV18 | TRBD2 | NA | TGTGCCAGCTCTCTCAGCGGACTAGCTGGCGAGCAGTACTTC | CASSLSGLAGEQYF
TRBJ2-4 | TRBV20-1 | TRBD1 | many | TGCAGTGCCTGGACAGGGCTGGGGGCCAAAAACATTCAGTACTTC | CSAWTGLGAKNIQYF
TRBJ2-7 | TRBV28 | NA | many | TGTGCCAGCAGTTTGGACAGCCACTACGAGCAGTACTTC | CASSLDSHYEQYF
TRBJ2-7 | TRBV20-1 | TRBD2 | NA | TGCAGTGCGTTAGCGGGGGCACACTCCTACGAGCAGTACTTC | CSALAGAHSYEQYF
TRBJ1-3 | TRBV6-1 | TRBD1 | many | TGTGCCAGCAGTTCGGGACAGGGTACAGGAAACACCATATATTTT | CASSSGQGTGNTIYF
TRBJ2-7 | TRBV18 | NA | NA | TGTGCCAGCTCACGGGGGGTGGGGCAAGGATCCTACGAGCAGTACTTC | CASSRGVGQGSYEQYF
TRBJ1-5 | TRBV6-2/TRBV6-3 | NA | NA | TGTGCCAGCAGTTACCTGACCTCCCGGGGTCAGCCCCAGCATTTT | CASSYLTSRGQPQHF
TRBJ2-1 | TRBV24-1 | TRBD2 | many | TGTGCCACCAGTGTTAGTGGGCTAGCGGGAGGCTCCTACAATGAGCAGTTCTTC | CATSVSGLAGGSYNEQFF
TRBJ2-7 | TRBV27 | TRBD1 | few | TGTGCCAGCAGTTTATATATAACAGGGGGCGAGCAGTACTTC | CASSLYITGGEQYF
TRBJ2-5 | TRBV19 | NA | many | TGTGCCAGTAGTACCCGGGTAGGGGAAGAGACCCAGTACTTC | CASSTRVGEETQYF
TRBJ2-7 | TRBV5-4 | NA | many | TGTGCCAGCAGCTTGGAGGGGGGCCTGGCCTACGAGCAGTACTTC | CASSLEGGLAYEQYF
TRBJ2-7 | TRBV19 | TRBD1 | few | TGTGCCAGTAGTCCAAGGACAGGCCCGAACTACGAGCAGTACTTC | CASSPRTGPNYEQYF
TRBJ2-7 | TRBV20-1 | NA | many | TGCAGTGCTAGTGGGTCGTTCGAGCAGTACTTC | CSASGSFEQYF
TRBJ1-1 | TRBV6-1 | TRBD1 | many | TGTGCCAGCAGTACGGGACAGGGGAGGAACACTGAAGCTTTCTTT | CASSTGQGRNTEAFF
TRBJ2-1 | TRBV28 | TRBD2 | few | TGTGCCAGCAACCAACTAGCGGGAGGTAGCAATGAGCAGTTCTTC | CASNQLAGGSNEQFF
TRBJ2-1 | TRBV20-1 | TRBD1 | many | TGCAGTGCTAAAAGACAGGGTCGGTTGGACAATGAGCAGTTCTTC | CSAKRQGRLDNEQFF
TRBJ1-5 | TRBV12-3/TRBV12-4 | TRBD1 | many | TGTGCCAGCAGCCACACGACAGGGATCGATCAGCCCCAGCATTTT | CASSHTTGIDQPQHF
TRBJ2-5 | TRBV11-1 | TRBD2 | many | TGTGCCAGCGGGACTAGCGGGCAAGAGACCCAGTACTTC | CASGTSGQETQYF
TRBJ1-4 | TRBV19 | TRBD1 | many | TGTGCCAGTAACACGGGACAGGGCTTGTTCGTAGGACTGTTTTTT | CASNTGQGLFVGLFF